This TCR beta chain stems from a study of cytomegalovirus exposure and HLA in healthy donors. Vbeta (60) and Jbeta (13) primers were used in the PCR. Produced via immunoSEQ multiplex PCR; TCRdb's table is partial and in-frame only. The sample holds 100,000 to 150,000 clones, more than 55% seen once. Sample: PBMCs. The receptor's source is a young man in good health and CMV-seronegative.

The CDR3 loop is CSVGGQETQYF. The CDR3 DNA is TGCAGCGTTGGAGGGCAAGAGACCCAGTACTTC. The gene calls are TRBV29-1 and TRBJ2-5; tentative D call: TRBD2 (5 bases). The CDR3 length is 11 residues. V dropped 4 bases and J dropped 2 bases, with 5 bases sitting between them. In germline, CDR1 is SQVTM, CDR2 ANQGSEA.